This T cell receptor (beta chain) originates from a study of blood T cell repertoires in COVID-19. Profiled with immunoSEQ multiplex PCR; TCRdb holds only in-frame clones, not every one. Counted here are about 370,000 clones, around 91% occurring once; the ten biggest clones make up around 1%. Germline lookup yields CDR1 LGHDT and CDR2 YNNKEL (reference sequence). Trimming shortened V by 4 bases and J by 7 bases, and 11 bases separated the two germline ends. The CDR3 runs 13 residues. The V call is TRBV3-1 (or the pseudogene TRBV3-2), the J call TRBJ2-1; TRBD2 might be the D (5 bases). This clonotype originated in a man between 18 and 35 years old who had recovered from COVID-19. Specimen: PBMCs or T cells enriched from blood (not recorded which). The CDR3: CASSPLGGNEQFF. In DNA form, the CDR3 reads TGTGCCAGCAGCCCGCTAGGCGGGAATGAGCAGTTCTTC.